A single sample is the source of the 19 T cell receptor beta chains below, sequenced in a study of blood T cell repertoires in COVID-19. Produced via immunoSEQ multiplex PCR; TCRdb's table is partial and in-frame only. Of approximately 310,000 clones listed, approximately 81% are singletons. Sequencing used PBMCs or T cells enriched from blood (not recorded which). The receptors were gathered from a woman in her thirties who had been exposed to COVID-19.

This chain connects TRBV19 to TRBJ2-2; 14 positions match TRBD2. The CDR3 has 17 amino acids. Germline V lookup: CDR1 LNHDA, CDR2 SQIVND (reference sequence). Germline trimming cut 5 bases from V and 3 bases from J; bases unmatched to any gene: 5. The CDR3 DNA sequence: TGTGCCAGTAGTTCTGGACTAGCGGGGGGCGACACCGGGGAGCTGTTTTTT. Protein product: CASSSGLAGGDTGELFF.

The chain combines TRBV7-9 with TRBJ1-5; D is uncertain. The CDR3 runs to 13 residues. Germline CDR1 and CDR2: SEHNR and FQNEAQ (reference sequence). The germline V and J ends were trimmed by 1 base and 6 bases, with 7 bases remaining between them. DNA for the CDR3: TGTGCCAGCAGCTTAGGAGTAAGTCAGCCCCAGCATTTT. Translated, it gives CASSLGVSQPQHF.

This CDR3 reads CASSLQGVGQPQHF. CDR3 nucleotide sequence: TGTGCCAGCAGCTTGCAGGGGGTCGGACAGCCCCAGCATTTT. The chain has TRBV5-4 and TRBJ1-5; 7 bases align to TRBD1. Unmatched junction bases numbered 5, after V lost 1 base and J lost 7 bases. CDR3 length: 14 residues. The germline gives CDR1 SGHNT, CDR2 YYREEE (reference sequence).

The CDR3, as DNA: TGTGCCAGCAGCCCTGTTGGCGGGGGGAACACCGGGGAGCTGTTTTTT. Amino acid sequence: CASSPVGGGNTGELFF. V is TRBV7-9 and J is TRBJ2-2; 7 bases map to TRBD2. In germline, CDR1 is SEHNR, CDR2 FQNEAQ (reference sequence). The V segment lost 5 bases and the J segment 1 base; nucleotides outside the gene matches: 7. This CDR3 region has 16 residues.

This chain links TRBV19 with TRBJ1-4; 11 nucleotides match TRBD1. This CDR3 is 15 amino acids long. Germline CDR1 and CDR2: LNHDA and SQIVND (reference sequence). The ends lost 4 bases at V and 7 bases at J; junction bases unmatched: 5. CDR3 amino acids: CASSTGQGAFEKLFF. CDR3 nucleotides: TGTGCCAGTAGTACCGGACAGGGGGCTTTTGAAAAACTGTTTTTT.

This clone was seen a single time. Here the CDR3 reads CASSFQGRWSGANVLTF. The CDR3 nucleotides are TGTGCCAGCAGTTTTCAGGGGAGATGGTCTGGGGCCAACGTCCTGACTTTC. V is TRBV28 and J is TRBJ2-6; D might be TRBD1 (6 bases). The CDR3 runs 17 residues. V was cut by 3 bases and J by 1 base, with 13 bases left in between. Per the germline V gene, CDR1 is MDHEN and CDR2 is SYDVKM.

The rearrangement joins TRBV5-6 to TRBJ1-3; TRBD1 aligns across 8 bases. The CDR3 has 16 residues. From germline, CDR1 is SGHDT and CDR2 YYEEEE. The V and J ends lost 0 bases and 2 bases, in that order; junction bases with no gene match: 4. The CDR3 spells CASSLEQGVTGNTIYF. The CDR3 bases are TGTGCCAGCAGCTTGGAACAGGGGGTAACTGGAAACACCATATATTTT. Filled out from reference TRBV5-6 and TRBJ1-3, the complete variable domain reads DAGVTQSPTHLIKTRGQQVTLRCSPKSGHDTVSWYQQALGQGPQFIFQYYEEEERQRGNFPDRFSGHQFPNYSSELNVNALLLGDSALYLCASSLEQGVTGNTIYFGEGSWLTVV.

The chain couples TRBV3-1 (or the pseudogene TRBV3-2) to TRBJ2-3; 9 positions match TRBD2. CDR3 length: 17 amino acids. Germline V lookup: CDR1 LGHDT, CDR2 YNNKEL (reference sequence). V shed 3 bases and J 3 bases; nucleotides not matched to a gene: 10. In nucleotides, the CDR3 is TGTGCCAGCAGCCAGTGGATAGCGGGAGATGCAACAGATACGCAGTATTTT. This gives the protein CASSQWIAGDATDTQYF.

This clone has a single count. The chain couples TRBV10-3 to TRBJ1-6; a weak D match, TRBD1 (5 bases). The CDR3 is 15 residues long. The V end was cut by 0 bases, the J end by 7 bases, with 10 bases between. Germline CDR1 ENHRY, CDR2 SYGVKD. The CDR3 DNA reads as TGTGCCATCAGTGAGTCCGGGGGGAGGAATTCACCCCTCCACTTT. This encodes CAISESGGRNSPLHF.

This sequence joins TRBV12-3 or TRBV12-4 and TRBJ1-2; 9 bases fit TRBD1. J was trimmed by 7 bases and V by 6 bases; bases with no gene match: 6. This CDR3 has 13 amino acids. Here the CDR3 DNA reads TGTGCCAGCAGGTGGACAGGGGAGCGTGGCTACACCTTC. The encoded protein is CASRWTGERGYTF.

The rearrangement links TRBV19 to TRBJ2-7; 10 nucleotides agree with TRBD2. The CDR3 length is 14 residues. Germline V gene data show CDR1 as LNHDA and CDR2 as SQIVND (reference sequence). The ends lost 5 bases at V and 7 bases at J; junction bases unmatched: 8. The CDR3 loop reads CASSAGTSVWEQYF. The DNA for the CDR3 is TGTGCCAGTAGTGCAGGGACTAGCGTATGGGAGCAGTACTTC.

The V and J genes are TRBV28 and TRBJ2-1; no firm D call. The CDR3 extends over 15 amino acids. V was pared by 4 bases and J by 3 bases, with 13 bases between. Germline CDR1 reads MDHEN; CDR2 reads SYDVKM. The CDR3 DNA follows: TGTGCCAGCAGTTCAGTTCCCATCAACTACAATGAGCAGTTCTTC. Amino acids: CASSSVPINYNEQFF.

CDR3 DNA: TGTGCCAGCAGCCTTGGGACTCGGTCTTCCTACGAGCAGTACTTC. It is translated as CASSLGTRSSYEQYF. This chain uses TRBV3-1 (or the pseudogene TRBV3-2) with TRBJ2-7, with D possibly matching TRBD2 (6 bases). From germline, CDR1 is LGHDT and CDR2 YNNKEL (reference sequence). Trimming removed 4 bases from V and 1 base from J, with 14 bases in between. The CDR3 consists of 15 residues.

The rearrangement uses TRBV3-1 (or the pseudogene TRBV3-2) and TRBJ2-5, with D unclear. The CDR3 totals 13 residues. The V and J ends lost 1 base and 1 base respectively, with 4 bases between them. Germline CDR1 is LGHDT and CDR2 is YNNKEL (reference sequence). The CDR3 coding sequence is TGTGCCAGCAGCCAAGCCAGCCAAGAGACCCAGTACTTC. Its protein is CASSQASQETQYF.

The rearrangement links TRBV7-2 to TRBJ1-5; no clear D gene. V was cut by 4 bases and J by 5 bases, with 15 bases left in between. Germline CDR1 SGHTA, CDR2 FQGNSA. The CDR3 loop spans 15 amino acids. In DNA form, the CDR3 reads TGTGCCAGCAGCTCCCGTGGACCCGGGGATCAGCCCCAGCATTTT. Its protein is CASSSRGPGDQPQHF. Full variable domain (rest looked up from reference TRBV7-2 and TRBJ1-5): GAGVSQSPSNKVTEKGKDVELRCDPISGHTALYWYRQSLGQGLEFLIYFQGNSAPDKSGLPSDRFSAERTGGSVSTLTIQRTQQEDSAVYLCASSSRGPGDQPQHFGDGTRLSIL.

This clone appeared once. This sample includes further DNA sequences coding for the same CDR3. The chain recombines TRBV28 with TRBJ1-5, with a tentative D call TRBD1 (5 bases). Germline CDR1 MDHEN, CDR2 SYDVKM. The CDR3 loop spans 15 amino acids. V lost 2 bases, J lost 2 bases, and 10 bases lay in between. The CDR3 protein is CASSLAGVRNQPQHF. CDR3 in DNA: TGTGCCAGCAGTTTAGCGGGGGTCCGCAATCAGCCCCAGCATTTT.

The V call is TRBV5-1, the J call TRBJ2-2, with 7 nucleotides matching TRBD1. This CDR3 comprises 13 residues. Germline V CDR1 and CDR2: SGHRS, YFSETQ. J was trimmed by 3 bases and V by 5 bases; bases with no gene match: 1. Written as DNA, the CDR3 is TGCGCCAGCAGGGACAGGTACACCGGGGAGCTGTTTTTT. Protein product: CASRDRYTGELFF.

The V and J genes are TRBV24-1 and TRBJ2-2; no reliable D call. The germline gives CDR1 KGHDR, CDR2 SFDVKD. The CDR3 has 13 residues. Trimming stripped 5 bases from V and 7 bases from J, with 10 bases between. The CDR3 sequence: CATSVPLGGELFF. CDR3 nucleotides: TGTGCCACCAGTGTCCCCCTAGGCGGGGAGCTGTTTTTT.

This rearrangement joins TRBV28 to TRBJ2-7; TRBD1 agrees at 12 bases. The V segment lost 5 bases and the J segment 7 bases; nucleotides outside the gene matches: 9. The germline CDR1 and CDR2 sequences are MDHEN and SYDVKM. This CDR3 region has 15 residues. In DNA form, the CDR3 reads TGTGCCAGCAGTGCTCCGGGACAGGGGGCTGAAGAGCAGTACTTC. Translating gives CASSAPGQGAEEQYF.